This T cell receptor (beta chain) was retrieved from a study of blood T cell repertoires in COVID-19. Across the study: T cells, B-cell-depleted T cells, or PBMCs supplied cDNA or gDNA.

Study members were between roughly 18 and 89 years old and lived in approximately 25 US regions. Participants were placed into cohorts based on the clinical history they reported. Exposed volunteers were people who met a COVID-19 case within 2 weeks before study entry. Some clones are missing from TCRdb's copy, which holds only in-frame ones; the method was immunoSEQ multiplex PCR. Of 300,000 to 400,000 clones in the sample, about 85% were seen once. Only one count was recorded for this clone. This CDR3 region has 15 residues. Germline values: CDR1 SGHTS, CDR2 YDEGEE. The V and J ends lost 5 bases and 10 bases respectively, with 19 bases between them.

Sequencing was performed on PBMCs or T cells enriched from blood (not recorded which). The gene calls are TRBV5-8 and TRBJ1-6, with D perhaps TRBD1 (5 bases). This sequence originates from a woman in her 30s who had been exposed to COVID-19. In DNA form, the CDR3 reads TGTGCCAGCAGTCTCCAGGGAAATCGGGTCTCACCCCTCCACTTT. Residues: CASSLQGNRVSPLHF.